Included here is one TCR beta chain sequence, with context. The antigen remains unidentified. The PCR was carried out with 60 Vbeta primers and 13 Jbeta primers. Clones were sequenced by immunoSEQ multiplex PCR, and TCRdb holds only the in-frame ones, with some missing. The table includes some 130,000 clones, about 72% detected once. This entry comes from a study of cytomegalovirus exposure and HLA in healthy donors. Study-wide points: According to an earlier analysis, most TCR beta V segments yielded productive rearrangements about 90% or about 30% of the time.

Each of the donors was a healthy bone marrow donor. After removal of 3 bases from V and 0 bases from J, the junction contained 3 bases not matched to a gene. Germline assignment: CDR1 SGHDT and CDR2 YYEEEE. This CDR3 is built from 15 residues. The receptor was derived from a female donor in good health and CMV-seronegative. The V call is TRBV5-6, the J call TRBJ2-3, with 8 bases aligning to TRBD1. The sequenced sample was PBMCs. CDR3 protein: CASSWDRPSTDTQYF. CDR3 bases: TGTGCCAGCAGCTGGGACAGGCCTAGCACAGATACGCAGTATTTT.